Each of the 25 T cell receptor beta chains below was sequenced from the same sample in a study of T-cell memory formation after mild COVID-19. Using its own MiXCR run on the 5' RACE reads, TCRdb lists one record per CDR3 protein. The profile shows roughly 610,000 distinct CDR3 sequences, 15% to 20% of them singletons. The sample taken for sequencing was PBMCs or a T cell subset sorted from them (not recorded which). These receptors were taken from an adult woman who had mild COVID-19 (a few samples of this study predate the infection). Cell type and time point are not known.

This chain links TRBV7-9 with TRBJ2-5; D is unresolved. The CDR3 length is 12 residues. Trimming took off 4 bases at V and 10 bases at J, with 13 bases between the two ends. Germline V gene data show CDR1 as SEHNR and CDR2 as FQNEAQ (reference sequence). For the CDR3, the DNA is TGTGCCAGCAGCTCAAGTTATCACTTCCAGTACTTC. Protein sequence: CASSSSYHFQYF. The full variable domain, completed using reference TRBV7-9 and TRBJ2-5, is DTGVSQNPRHKITKRGQNVTFRCDPISEHNRLYWYRQTLGQGPEFLTYFQNEAQLEKSRLLSDRFSAERPKGSFSTLEIQRTEQGDSAMYLCASSSSYHFQYFGPGTRLLVL.

The chain recombines TRBV3-1 with TRBJ2-3, with D possibly being TRBD2 (6 bases). CDR1 and CDR2 (germline): LGHDT, YNNKEL (reference sequence). The CDR3 has 16 amino acids. V dropped 5 bases and J dropped 4 bases, with 19 bases sitting between them. The CDR3 nucleotides read TGTGCCAGCAGCTCTATCGGCGGGAAAGGGGCAGATACGCAGTATTTT. It specifies CASSSIGGKGADTQYF.

This chain links TRBV20-1 with TRBJ2-7, with TRBD2 as a possible D gene (5 bases). The CDR3 runs 18 residues. V lost 1 base and J 7 bases, leaving 29 bases between the germline ends. Germline CDR1 is DFQATT and CDR2 is SNEGSKA (reference sequence). CDR3 loop: CSARAGAQPQFSRGEQYF. The CDR3 DNA reads TGCAGTGCTAGAGCGGGTGCACAGCCCCAGTTTAGTCGGGGAGAGCAGTACTTC.

This clonotype was observed a few times. The chain couples TRBV7-9 to TRBJ2-5, with 14 bases that match TRBD2. The V and J ends lost 6 bases and 7 bases, in that order; junction bases with no gene match: 10. CDR1 is SEHNR, CDR2 FQNEAQ, per germline (reference sequence). This CDR3 comprises 16 residues. CDR3 protein: CASRGTSGGLNPTQYF. The CDR3 DNA sequence: TGTGCCAGCAGGGGGACTAGCGGGGGTCTCAATCCGACCCAGTACTTC.

In its sample, this clonotype was seen a few times. The CDR3 here is CASSLSPGGQGMFYGYTF. In nucleotides, the CDR3 is TGTGCCAGCAGCTTATCCCCCGGGGGACAGGGGATGTTCTATGGCTACACCTTC. The rearrangement links TRBV7-3 to TRBJ1-2; TRBD1 aligns across 10 bases. This CDR3 contains 18 residues. CDR1 is SGHTA and CDR2 is FQGTGA in the germline V gene. Unmatched junction bases numbered 13, after V lost 2 bases and J lost 4 bases.

This clonotype has just a few counts. The genes are TRBV21-1 and TRBJ2-7. TRBV21-1 is termed a pseudogene. This CDR3 has 10 residues. This CDR3 is CASAVYEQYF. CDR3 bases: TGTGCCAGCGCGGTCTACGAGCAGTACTTC.

This clonotype appeared once. The rearrangement links TRBV12-3 or TRBV12-4 to TRBJ1-1, with TRBD1 matching over 7 bases. The CDR3 totals 14 residues. Trimming took 4 bases from V and 6 from J; bases not matched to a gene: 8. The CDR3 here is CASSWDSSRPEAFF. DNA for the CDR3: TGTGCCAGCAGTTGGGACAGTTCTCGGCCTGAAGCTTTCTTT.

The chain links TRBV4-1 to TRBJ2-7, with D perhaps being TRBD1 or TRBD2 (5 bases each). The CDR3 contains 14 residues. Germline values: CDR1 MGHRA, CDR2 YSYEKL. Trimming cost V 0 bases and J 3 bases, with 9 bases left between them. The CDR3 spells CASSQDQRGYEQYF. The CDR3 DNA reads TGCGCCAGCAGCCAAGACCAGAGGGGCTACGAGCAGTACTTC.

This clonotype came up many times. The rearrangement uses TRBV15 and TRBJ2-1; no clear D gene. V dropped 1 base and J dropped 9 bases, with 10 bases sitting between them. The CDR3 runs to 13 residues. Germline V gene data show CDR1 as LNHNV and CDR2 as YYDKDF (reference sequence). The CDR3: CATSRVPSGEQFF. CDR3 nucleotides: TGTGCCACCAGCAGAGTGCCCTCGGGTGAGCAGTTCTTC.

This clonotype was observed many times. This chain joins TRBV12-3 or TRBV12-4 and TRBJ2-7; weak D call: TRBD1 (5 bases). V lost 5 bases and J 0 bases, leaving 14 bases between the germline ends. CDR3 length equals 15 residues. CDR3 sequence (DNA): TGTGCCAGCAGTGCTGGGGCGGTGCTCTCCTACGAGCAGTACTTC. It codes for CASSAGAVLSYEQYF.

The gene calls are TRBV11-2 and TRBJ2-7, with 11 bases that match TRBD2. The CDR3 loop spans 13 amino acids. With 6 bases clipped from V and 5 bases from J, the junction kept 3 bases outside the gene matches. Per the germline V gene, CDR1 is SGHAT and CDR2 is FQNNGV. The CDR3 loop reads CASRTSGSHEQYF. As DNA, the CDR3 is TGTGCCAGCAGAACTAGCGGGAGCCACGAGCAGTACTTC.

In its sample, this clonotype was seen a few times. This chain joins TRBV9 and TRBJ2-4, with 7 bases aligning to TRBD2. Germline assignment: CDR1 SGDLS and CDR2 YYNGEE. J lost 7 bases, V lost 0 bases, and 4 bases had no gene match. The CDR3 runs 14 residues. The CDR3 DNA reads as TGTGCCAGCAGCGTAGACGGGGGAGGGAACATTCAGTACTTC. Amino acid sequence: CASSVDGGGNIQYF.

This clonotype showed up just once. This rearrangement joins TRBV20-1 to TRBJ1-6, with 7 bases lining up with TRBD1. CDR1 is DFQATT, CDR2 SNEGSKA, per germline (reference sequence). V trimming: 0 bases; J trimming: 9 bases; junction bases outside the gene matches: 11. CDR3 length equals 16 residues. For the CDR3, the DNA is TGCAGTGCTAGAGATCCTGGACAGGCGGTTGGTTCACCCCTCCACTTT. Its protein product is CSARDPGQAVGSPLHF.

The chain is built from TRBV3-1 and TRBJ1-2, with D possibly being TRBD1 (6 bases). The V and J ends lost 2 bases and 8 bases respectively, with 18 bases between them. The CDR3 is made up of 15 amino acids. Looked up from germline, CDR1 is LGHDT and CDR2 is YNNKEL (reference sequence). The CDR3 DNA sequence: TGTGCCAGCAGCCAAAGTCAAACAGGGACCAGGGGCTACACCTTC. It encodes CASSQSQTGTRGYTF. The variable domain in full, with the rest retrieved from reference TRBV3-1 and TRBJ1-2, is DTAVSQTPKYLVTQMGNDKSIKCEQNLGHDTMYWYKQDSKKFLKIMFSYNNKELIINETVPNRFSPKSPDKAHLNLHINSLELGDSAVYFCASSQSQTGTRGYTFGSGTRLTVV.

In this sample, this clonotype turned up a few times. V usage is TRBV9 and J usage is TRBJ1-1, with 10 nucleotides matching TRBD1. Germline CDR1 SGDLS, CDR2 YYNGEE. The CDR3 covers 15 residues. The V gene end was trimmed by 0 bases and the J gene end by 5 bases; junction bases not matched to a gene: 4. The CDR3 DNA follows: TGTGCCAGCAGCGTAGAGGGACAGGGGAGGACTGAAGCTTTCTTT. It is translated as CASSVEGQGRTEAFF.

This chain links TRBV7-9 with TRBJ2-1; the match to TRBD1 covers 9 bases. Germline V gene sequence: CDR1 SEHNR, CDR2 FQNEAQ (reference sequence). The CDR3 is 10 residues long. After removal of 7 bases from V and 15 bases from J, the junction contained 4 bases not matched to a gene. Here the CDR3 reads CASNDRGWFF. The CDR3 nucleotides are TGTGCCAGCAACGACAGGGGGTGGTTCTTC.

This clonotype was observed a handful of times. The rearrangement links TRBV20-1 to TRBJ1-2; 9 nucleotides align to TRBD1. CDR3 length: 17 residues. V trimming: 3 bases; J trimming: 0 bases; junction bases outside the gene matches: 11. CDR1 is DFQATT, CDR2 SNEGSKA, per germline (reference sequence). The CDR3 loop reads CSASVPGQGLSNYGYTF. CDR3 in DNA: TGCAGTGCTAGTGTACCGGGACAGGGTCTTTCTAACTATGGCTACACCTTC.

This clonotype was seen a few times. The rearrangement uses TRBV24-1 and TRBJ1-2, with 9 nucleotides matching TRBD1. Per the germline V gene, CDR1 is KGHDR and CDR2 is SFDVKD. The V gene end was trimmed by 0 bases and the J gene end by 4 bases; junction bases not matched to a gene: 5. The CDR3 has 16 amino acids. The CDR3 sequence: CATSDLGTGSGYGYTF. The CDR3 DNA follows: TGTGCCACCAGTGATTTGGGGACAGGGTCGGGCTATGGCTACACCTTC.

There are a few counts of this clonotype. The chain recombines TRBV24-1 with TRBJ2-1; 9 nucleotides match TRBD1. V lost 3 bases and J lost 4; bases outside the gene matches: 3. The CDR3 length is 15 residues. Looked up from germline, CDR1 is KGHDR and CDR2 is SFDVKD. The CDR3 loop reads CATSDRGQGYNEQFF. CDR3 DNA sequence: TGTGCCACCAGTGATCGGGGACAGGGATACAATGAGCAGTTCTTC.

This clonotype was seen more than once but under ten times. V and J are TRBV10-3 and TRBJ2-2; D unclear. V was trimmed by 3 bases and J by 3 bases, leaving 5 bases between them. CDR3 length: 13 amino acids. Germline CDR1 and CDR2: ENHRY and SYGVKD. The CDR3 loop reads CAISDRYTGELFF. Written as DNA, the CDR3 is TGTGCCATCAGTGACCGATACACCGGGGAGCTGTTTTTT.

This clonotype has only a few counts. This chain connects TRBV7-3 to TRBJ2-3; TRBD1 matches 7 bases. V lost 6 bases, J lost 1 base, and 7 bases stayed unmatched. This CDR3 region has 15 residues. Germline V lookup: CDR1 SGHTA, CDR2 FQGTGA. CDR3 in amino acids: CASSPGGVGTDTQYF. DNA for the CDR3: TGTGCCAGCAGTCCAGGGGGAGTGGGCACAGATACGCAGTATTTT. The entire variable domain, with the rest obtained from reference TRBV7-3 and TRBJ2-3, is as follows: GAGVSQTPSNKVTEKGKYVELRCDPISGHTALYWYRQSLGQGPEFLIYFQGTGAADDSGLPNDRFFAVRPEGSVSTLKIQRTERGDSAVYLCASSPGGVGTDTQYFGPGTRLTVL.

This clonotype has more than one count but fewer than ten. This chain uses TRBV30 with TRBJ2-7; D is possibly TRBD1 or TRBD2 (5 bases each). V lost 3 bases to trimming and J lost 5 bases, with 8 bases between them. CDR1 is GTSNPN and CDR2 is SVGIG in the germline V gene (reference sequence). The CDR3 totals 11 residues. CDR3 loop: CAWRSGHEQYF. CDR3 nucleotide sequence: TGTGCCTGGAGATCGGGACACGAGCAGTACTTC. The full variable domain, its missing parts supplied by reference TRBV30 and TRBJ2-7, is SQTIHQWPATLVQPVGSPLSLECTVEGTSNPNLYWYRQAAGRGLQLLFYSVGIGQISSEVPQNLSASRPQDRQFILSSKKLLLSDSGFYLCAWRSGHEQYFGPGTRLTVT.

This clonotype was picked up a small number of times. The rearrangement links TRBV7-3 to TRBJ2-1; D perhaps matches TRBD1 (6 bases). Germline lookup yields CDR1 SGHTA and CDR2 FQGTGA. CDR3 length: 13 residues. The V and J ends lost 4 bases and 7 bases respectively, with 11 bases between them. The CDR3: CASSSFTGNEQFF. As DNA, the CDR3 is TGTGCCAGCAGCTCGTTTACAGGGAATGAGCAGTTCTTC.

This clonotype was counted a few times. The gene calls are TRBV10-3 and TRBJ2-3, with D hard to call. Germline V CDR1 and CDR2: ENHRY, SYGVKD. V lost 3 bases and J 5 bases, leaving 18 bases between the germline ends. The length of the CDR3 is 16 residues. The CDR3 loop is CAISEIRKLKEDTQYF. The DNA for the CDR3 is TGTGCCATCAGTGAAATTAGGAAACTGAAGGAAGATACGCAGTATTTT.

V usage is TRBV6-5 and J usage is TRBJ1-1, with 7 positions matching TRBD1. Germline V gene data show CDR1 as MNHEY and CDR2 as SVGAGI. With V trimmed by 4 bases and J by 1 base, 9 bases remained unmatched. The CDR3 loop spans 16 amino acids. The CDR3 here is CASSSPYGTANTEAFF. The CDR3 nucleotides read TGTGCCAGCAGTTCCCCATATGGGACAGCGAACACTGAAGCTTTCTTT.